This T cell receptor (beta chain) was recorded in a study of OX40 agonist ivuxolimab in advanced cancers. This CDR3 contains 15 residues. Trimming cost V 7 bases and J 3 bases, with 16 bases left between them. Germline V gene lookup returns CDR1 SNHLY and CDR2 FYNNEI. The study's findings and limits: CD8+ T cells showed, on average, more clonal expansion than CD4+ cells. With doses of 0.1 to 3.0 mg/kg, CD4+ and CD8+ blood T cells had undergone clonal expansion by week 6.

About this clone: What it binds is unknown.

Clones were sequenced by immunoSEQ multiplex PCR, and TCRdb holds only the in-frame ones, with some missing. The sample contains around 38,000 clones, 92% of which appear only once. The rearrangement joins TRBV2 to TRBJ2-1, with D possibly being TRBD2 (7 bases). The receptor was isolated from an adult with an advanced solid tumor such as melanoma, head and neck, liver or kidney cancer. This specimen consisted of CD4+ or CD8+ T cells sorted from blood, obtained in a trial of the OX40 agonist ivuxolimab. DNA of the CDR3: TGTGCCAGCAAGGGGGACTACCGGGACTACAATGAGCAGTTCTTC. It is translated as CASKGDYRDYNEQFF.